Given below is one T cell receptor (beta chain) in context. Its antigen is as yet unknown. A single base separates this from a much larger clone, so it may be a read error. From germline, CDR1 is SGHTA and CDR2 FQGNSA. The CDR3 extends over 15 amino acids. The data belong to a study of early T cells in non-severe SARS-CoV-2 infection. Study context: Sequenced bulk RNA came from whole blood that was unsorted, and chains were unpaired. Study-level findings and limits: In VDJdb matching, anti-spike CD8 responses were favored while private and CD4 specificities went missing.

Unique molecular identifiers tagged individual cDNA molecules. Each CDR3 protein is one row after TCRdb ran MiXCR on the 5' RACE reads. This table has some 78,000 distinct CDR3 sequences, about 13% appearing once. The source is an adult who was a healthcare worker with PCR-confirmed SARS-CoV-2 infection or an uninfected control (not recorded which). The source material was whole blood. The rearrangement uses TRBV7-2 and TRBJ2-1, with TRBD2 as a possible D gene (5 bases). CDR3 in amino acids: CVSSLEGSWYNEQFF. In nucleotides, the CDR3 is TGTGTCAGCAGCTTAGAGGGTAGCTGGTACAATGAGCAGTTCTTC.